These T cell receptor beta chains were read from a single sample in a study of T-cell memory formation after mild COVID-19. Each CDR3 protein gets one entry after TCRdb re-called the 5' RACE reads with MiXCR. The repertoire consists of fewer than 250,000 distinct CDR3 sequences, with approximately 15% occurring once and the leading ten covering under 2.5%. The sequenced sample was PBMCs or a T cell subset sorted from them (not recorded which). The receptors come from an adult woman who had mild COVID-19 (a few samples of this study predate the infection). Cell type and time point are not known. The CDR3 runs from the conserved cysteine through the conserved F or W. D genes are given only for firm matches. Size is omitted from some rows. Given values are once, few, many or a class for expanded clones.

TGTGCCAGCAGTTTAGTCGGTAGGGGTGGCCGCCCGGACACTGAAGCTTTCTTT CASSLVGRGGRPDTEAFF TRBV12-3/TRBV12-4 - TRBJ1-1 -
TGTGCCACCAGAGACGGGGGGGCTTCCTACAATGAGCAGTTCTTC CATRDGGASYNEQFF TRBV24-1 - TRBJ2-1 TRBD2
TGTGCCAGCAGCCGGGGGGCGGGGGCTGAAGCTTTCTTT CASSRGAGAEAFF TRBV13 few TRBJ1-1 -
TGTGCCAGCAGTGAAAGTTTCAGTGGGAATGAGCAGTTCTTC CASSESFSGNEQFF TRBV2 few TRBJ2-1 -
TGTGCCAGCAGCTCAGGACAGGGGGTCAATTCACCCCTCCACTTT CASSSGQGVNSPLHF TRBV7-9 - TRBJ1-6 TRBD1
TGTGCCAGCAGTTTAGCGCTAGGGGTTGGATCTGGGGCCAACGTCCTGACTTTC CASSLALGVGSGANVLTF TRBV12-3/TRBV12-4 - TRBJ2-6 -
TGCAGCGTTGTTCCCGGGACTTCTTACACAGATACGCAGTATTTT CSVVPGTSYTDTQYF TRBV29-1 many TRBJ2-3 -
TGTGCCAGCAGTTTTCGTGTTCGCCAGCCCCAGCATTTT CASSFRVRQPQHF TRBV27 many TRBJ1-5 -
TGTGCCAGCAGTTATATGGGGCAGGGGAATGAGCAGTTCTTC CASSYMGQGNEQFF TRBV6-2/TRBV6-3 few TRBJ2-1 -
TGTGCCAGCAGTCAAATTCTAGCGGGGGGGATCACAGATACGCAGTATTTT CASSQILAGGITDTQYF TRBV12-3/TRBV12-4 - TRBJ2-3 TRBD2
TGCGCCAGCAGCCCCGATTACTCCAATCAGCCCCAGCATTTT CASSPDYSNQPQHF TRBV4-3 - TRBJ1-5 -
TGTGCCAGCAGTTACGGAACTAGCGGGAGGGATCAAGAGACCCAGTACTTC CASSYGTSGRDQETQYF TRBV6-2/TRBV6-3 - TRBJ2-5 TRBD2
TGTGCCAGCAGCCAATATGGACAGGGTAGCACTGAAGCTTTCTTT CASSQYGQGSTEAFF TRBV7-9 - TRBJ1-1 TRBD1
TGCAGCGTTGGGGCAGGGGATAGCTCTGGGGCCAACGTCCTGACTTTC CSVGAGDSSGANVLTF TRBV29-1 - TRBJ2-6 -
TGTGCCAGCAGTAAGAGACAGGGGACATTGAACACTGAAGCTTTCTTT CASSKRQGTLNTEAFF TRBV6-5 few TRBJ1-1 TRBD1
TGTGCCAGCAGAAAAGGGACTAGCGGGGGGTACAATGAGCAGTTCTTC CASRKGTSGGYNEQFF TRBV2 - TRBJ2-1 TRBD2
TGTGCCAGCAGTTTAGGCAGCGGGAGCTCCTACAATGAGCAGTTCTTC CASSLGSGSSYNEQFF TRBV6-2/TRBV6-3 - TRBJ2-1 TRBD2
TGTGCCAGCCTGGGGATCGTCCGGGACAGGTTATATGGCTACACCTTC CASLGIVRDRLYGYTF TRBV27 - TRBJ1-2 TRBD1
TGTGCCAGCAGCTTAGTCCCCCTCGGGGCGGGCACCGGGGAGCTGTTTTTT CASSLVPLGAGTGELFF TRBV7-2 - TRBJ2-2 -
TGCAGTGCTAGATCGCCACTAGCGGAGGGGGACGAGCAGTACTTC CSARSPLAEGDEQYF TRBV20-1 many TRBJ2-7 TRBD2
TGTGCCAGCAGTGAAGGGCCGGGACGGTATGAAAAACTGTTTTTT CASSEGPGRYEKLFF TRBV6-1 - TRBJ1-4 -
TGTGCCAGCAGCCAAGATTCAGGAATGAACACTGAAGCTTTCTTT CASSQDSGMNTEAFF TRBV3-1 few TRBJ1-1 -
TGCAGCGTTGAAAACCCACTAGGGCAGGGCGCCTATGGCTACACCTTC CSVENPLGQGAYGYTF TRBV29-1 - TRBJ1-2 -
TGTGCCAGCTCATGGAAACCCGAAGTGGGGACAGGCCTCCACTTT CASSWKPEVGTGLHF TRBV18 - TRBJ1-6 TRBD1